The subject of this entry is one T cell receptor beta chain. The source of the sample is a study of T-cell memory formation after mild COVID-19. Across the whole study: The TCR clusters were mostly specific to one donor.

MiXCR, run by TCRdb on the 5' RACE reads, gives a single entry per CDR3 protein. The sample records approximately 560,000 distinct CDR3 sequences, around 16% being singletons. The CDR3 is 16 amino acids. Trimming cost V 0 bases and J 8 bases, with 17 bases left between them. Per the germline V gene, CDR1 is LGHDT and CDR2 is YNNKEL (reference sequence). The receptor was derived from an adult woman who had mild COVID-19 (a few samples of this study predate the infection). Cell type and time point are not known. Specimen: PBMCs or a T cell subset sorted from them (not recorded which). The chain has TRBV3-1 and TRBJ2-1; possible D gene TRBD2, 5 bases. CDR3 region: CASSQDVGPLRDEQFF. For the CDR3, the DNA is TGTGCCAGCAGCCAAGATGTAGGCCCATTGAGGGATGAGCAGTTCTTC.